The 27 T cell receptor beta chains below all came from one sample that was sequenced in a study of T cells in Graves' hyperthyroidism and ophthalmopathy. RNA transcripts provided the source from which TCR beta CDR3 regions were amplified. TCR CDR3 regions were first amplified by RT-PCR with HTBI primers. TCRdb fed the multiplex PCR reads into MiXCR, producing one record per CDR3 protein. Of about 840,000 distinct CDR3 sequences listed, around 39% were seen once; the top ten hold 7.5% to 9.5%. The specimen was blood. The receptors derive from a young man with Graves' hyperthyroidism.

In this sample, this clonotype turned up many times. This CDR3 is CASASSYEQYF. The CDR3 DNA reads TGTGCCAGCGCTAGCTCCTACGAGCAGTACTTC. The J gene is TRBJ2-7, the V gene TRBV2; D uncertain. The ends were cut back, 8 bases at V and 0 bases at J, with 5 bases in the middle. The CDR3 is made up of 11 amino acids. Germline values: CDR1 SNHLY, CDR2 FYNNEI.

The rearrangement joins TRBV4-3 to TRBJ2-7; D uncertain. CDR3 length: 18 residues. Per germline, CDR1 LGHNA and CDR2 YSLEER. V was pared by 0 bases and J by 7 bases, with 25 bases between. CDR3 loop: CASSQDPAFGSEIVEQYF. In nucleotides, the CDR3 is TGCGCCAGCAGCCAAGATCCGGCCTTTGGGTCAGAGATCGTGGAGCAGTACTTC.

There are a few counts of this clonotype. The chain employs TRBV6-5 and TRBJ1-1; D is ambiguous. CDR3 size: 14 residues. The ends were cut back, 4 bases at V and 3 bases at J, with 12 bases in the middle. Germline V CDR1 and CDR2: MNHEY, SVGAGI. This chain's CDR3 is CASSWAPTDTEAFF. In nucleotides, the CDR3 is TGTGCCAGCAGTTGGGCCCCTACGGACACTGAAGCTTTCTTT.

The chain joins TRBV7-2 to TRBJ1-6, with a possible D match to TRBD1 (6 bases). The length of the CDR3 is 15 residues. Trimming removed 3 bases at V and 11 bases at J, with 17 bases between. Germline V gene sequence: CDR1 SGHTA, CDR2 FQGNSA. The CDR3 sequence is CASSFGRTGGPPLHF. The CDR3 DNA follows: TGTGCCAGCAGCTTTGGTAGGACTGGGGGGCCACCCCTCCACTTT. Complete variable domain (other parts from reference TRBV7-2 and TRBJ1-6): GAGVSQSPSNKVTEKGKDVELRCDPISGHTALYWYRQSLGQGLEFLIYFQGNSAPDKSGLPSDRFSAERTGGSVSTLTIQRTQQEDSAVYLCASSFGRTGGPPLHFGNGTRLTVT.

This clonotype was counted ten times or more. V gene TRBV2 combines with J gene TRBJ2-5; D remains ambiguous. V was trimmed by 8 bases and J by 5 bases, leaving 9 bases between them. Germline V gives CDR1 SNHLY, CDR2 FYNNEI. The CDR3 contains 11 residues. The CDR3 region is CASELRETQYF. CDR3 in DNA: TGTGCCAGCGAGCTAAGGGAGACCCAGTACTTC.

This clonotype has more than one count but fewer than ten. This chain connects TRBV10-3 to TRBJ1-2, with 8 bases fitting TRBD1. Germline CDR1 ENHRY, CDR2 SYGVKD. This CDR3 is built from 13 residues. Trimming took 10 bases from V and 9 from J; bases not matched to a gene: 13. The CDR3 DNA sequence: TGTGCCAGCGCCGACCCCGGGACAGGTCGCTACACCTTC. Translating it yields CASADPGTGRYTF.

This clonotype has ten or more counts. The chain employs TRBV24-1 and TRBJ2-2; no clear D gene. CDR3 length: 13 residues. CDR1 KGHDR and CDR2 SFDVKD come from the germline V gene. V was pared by 5 bases and J by 2 bases, with 5 bases between. The CDR3 region has the DNA TGTGCCACCAGTGCGGTTAACACCGGGGAGCTGTTTTTT. Its translation: CATSAVNTGELFF.

The sample holds many counts of this clonotype. The chain uses TRBV7-9 and TRBJ1-2, with 8 bases fitting TRBD1. V lost 4 bases to trimming and J lost 10 bases; unmatched junction nucleotides: 5. Germline V gene data show CDR1 as SEHNR and CDR2 as FQNEAQ (reference sequence). The CDR3 runs to 12 residues. CDR3 sequence reads: CASSSGQGHYTF. The CDR3 DNA follows: TGTGCCAGCAGCTCAGGACAGGGCCACTACACCTTC.

V gene TRBV5-4 combines with J gene TRBJ1-1; D gene ambiguous. The CDR3 contains 14 residues. Germline assignment: CDR1 SGHNT and CDR2 YYREEE (reference sequence). V was clipped by 4 bases and J by 1 base, with 11 bases between them. CDR3 DNA sequence: TGTGCCAGCAGCCCGGTAGGGCAGAACACTGAAGCTTTCTTT. As protein: CASSPVGQNTEAFF.

This clonotype was observed a few times. CDR3 amino acids: CASRPLAWDHEQYF. The CDR3 coding sequence is TGTGCCAGCAGACCTCTAGCTTGGGACCACGAGCAGTACTTC. The chain recombines TRBV7-2 with TRBJ2-7; D tentatively reads TRBD1 or TRBD2 (5 bases each). Deletions cut 6 bases from V and 5 bases from J, with 17 bases between. Germline-derived CDR1 and CDR2 are SGHTA and FQGNSA. This CDR3 has 14 residues. The variable domain in full, completed from reference TRBV7-2 and TRBJ2-7, reads GAGVSQSPSNKVTEKGKDVELRCDPISGHTALYWYRQSLGQGLEFLIYFQGNSAPDKSGLPSDRFSAERTGGSVSTLTIQRTQQEDSAVYLCASRPLAWDHEQYFGPGTRLTVT.

The rearrangement links TRBV19 to TRBJ1-3, with a possible D match to TRBD1 (6 bases). The CDR3 totals 16 residues. Germline CDR1 LNHDA, CDR2 SQIVND (reference sequence). The V gene lost 7 bases and the J gene lost 3 bases, with 19 bases spanning the gap. DNA for the CDR3: TGTGCCAGTACTCCACTTGGGGGCGTTTTTGGAAACACCATATATTTT. Amino acid sequence: CASTPLGGVFGNTIYF.

The chain couples TRBV5-1 to TRBJ2-6; 9 nucleotides line up with TRBD1. This CDR3 contains 14 residues. Germline V gives CDR1 SGHRS, CDR2 YFSETQ. DNA of the CDR3: TGCACCGGGACAGGGACCCCTGGGGCCAACGTCCTGACTTTC. It yields the protein CTGTGTPGANVLTF. The whole variable domain, remainder taken from reference TRBV5-1 and TRBJ2-6, is KAGVTQTPRYLIKTRGQQVTLSCSPISGHRSVSWYQQTPGQGLQFLFEYFSETQRNKGNFPGRFSGRQFSNSRSEMNVSTLELGDSALYLCTGTGTPGANVLTFGAGSRLTVL.

The chain links TRBV29-1 to TRBJ1-4; 12 bases map to TRBD1. J gave up 0 bases and V 7 bases, and 6 bases lay outside the gene matches. CDR1 is SQVTM, CDR2 ANQGSEA, per germline. This CDR3 comprises 16 residues. The CDR3 DNA is TGCAGCGCCGGGACAGGGGGCTTCGCAACTAATGAAAAACTGTTTTTT. Translating it yields CSAGTGGFATNEKLFF.

The chain recombines TRBV5-1 with TRBJ2-2, with 8 nucleotides matching TRBD1. Germline V gives CDR1 SGHRS, CDR2 YFSETQ. The CDR3 is made up of 15 amino acids. V lost 3 bases to trimming and J lost 3 bases; unmatched junction nucleotides: 4. The CDR3 region is CASSSGGTDTGELFF. CDR3 DNA sequence: TGCGCCAGCAGCTCAGGGGGCACGGACACCGGGGAGCTGTTTTTT.

The gene calls are TRBV20-1 and TRBJ2-2; 10 bases align to TRBD2. There are 15 residues in the CDR3. V was pared by 5 bases and J by 7 bases, with 10 bases of the junction left unmatched. Germline V gene sequence: CDR1 DFQATT, CDR2 SNEGSKA (reference sequence). The CDR3 loop reads CSALAGGAEHGELFF. The DNA of the CDR3 is TGCAGTGCTTTAGCGGGGGGTGCTGAACACGGGGAGCTGTTTTTT.

The table lists this clonotype with a few counts. The chain links TRBV7-9 to TRBJ1-4; 7 bases align to TRBD1. Unmatched junction bases numbered 9, after V lost 3 bases and J lost 8 bases. The length of the CDR3 is 15 residues. Germline CDR1 reads SEHNR; CDR2 reads FQNEAQ (reference sequence). The CDR3 reads CASSFPTGLEEKLFF. DNA for the CDR3: TGTGCCAGCAGCTTTCCGACAGGGTTGGAGGAAAAACTGTTTTTT.

The gene calls are TRBV5-1 and TRBJ1-2, with D uncertain. CDR1 SGHRS and CDR2 YFSETQ come from the germline V gene. Trimming took 0 bases from V and 3 from J, leaving 9 bases between them. The CDR3 sequence is 14 residues long. The CDR3 spells CASSLVSDDYGYTF. CDR3 nucleotide sequence: TGCGCCAGCAGCTTGGTATCCGACGACTATGGCTACACCTTC.

The V gene is TRBV2, the J gene TRBJ2-7; TRBD1 or TRBD2 may be the D gene (7 bases each). This CDR3 has 13 amino acids. Germline V gene lookup returns CDR1 SNHLY and CDR2 FYNNEI. Trimming stripped 8 bases from V and 7 bases from J, with 18 bases between. The DNA for the CDR3 is TGTGCCAGCGATGCAGGGGGGGCCGGGGAGCAGTACTTC. Its translation is CASDAGGAGEQYF.

The chain uses TRBV20-1 and TRBJ1-5; maybe TRBD1 (5 bases). With 6 bases removed from V and 1 base from J, the gap between germline ends came to 10 bases. Germline V gene sequence: CDR1 DFQATT, CDR2 SNEGSKA (reference sequence). This CDR3 is built from 13 residues. The CDR3, as DNA: TGCAGTGCCCTGACAGAGAGCAATCAGCCCCAGCATTTT. As protein: CSALTESNQPQHF.

The sample holds a few counts of this clonotype. The V gene is TRBV7-2, the J gene TRBJ1-3; D call uncertain. The CDR3 consists of 17 residues. Germline assignment: CDR1 SGHTA and CDR2 FQGNSA. V gave up 2 bases and J gave up 0 bases, with 14 bases separating them. The CDR3: CASSLTDFVNSGNTIYF. The CDR3 nucleotides are TGTGCCAGCAGCTTAACGGACTTTGTTAACTCTGGAAACACCATATATTTT.

V usage is TRBV5-6 and J usage is TRBJ1-1; 10 bases match TRBD1. Per the germline V gene, CDR1 is SGHDT and CDR2 is YYEEEE. Losses at the gene ends were 4 bases for V and 4 bases for J; bases not matched to a gene: 7. The CDR3 spans 15 residues. This CDR3 reads CASSPRDRGFTEAFF. DNA of the CDR3: TGTGCCAGCAGCCCCCGGGACAGGGGCTTCACTGAAGCTTTCTTT.

A word on this clonotype: The junction shows a germline mismatch at one end, possibly a read error. The chain couples TRBV7-9 to TRBJ2-5, with 8 bases fitting TRBD2. This CDR3 has 16 residues. CDR1 and CDR2 (germline): SEHNR, FQNEAQ (reference sequence). The CDR3 sequence is CASSLGSGGPGETQYF. DNA for the CDR3: TGCGCCAGCAGCTTAGGGTCGGGGGGGCCGGGAGAGACCCAGTACTTC.

This clonotype was picked up many times. The chain combines TRBV24-1 with TRBJ2-7; D not certain. V lost 0 bases and J lost 5, with 4 bases in between. The CDR3 is made up of 12 amino acids. In germline, CDR1 is KGHDR, CDR2 SFDVKD. For the CDR3, the DNA is TGTGCCACCAGTGATTTGTCGGACGAGCAGTACTTC. Residues: CATSDLSDEQYF.

A word on this clonotype: A much bigger clone sits one base away, suggesting this may be a read error. The chain has TRBV7-6 and TRBJ1-1; D is perhaps TRBD1 (6 bases). V was cut by 3 bases and J by 7 bases, with 12 bases left in between. This CDR3 comprises 13 residues. Germline CDR1 SGHVS, CDR2 FNYEAQ. CDR3 bases: TGTGCCAGCAGCTTCGGACCGGACAGTGAAGCTTTCTTT. This gives the protein CASSFGPDSEAFF.

This clonotype was recorded only once. This CDR3 is CASSLGTGTESYEQYF. As DNA, the CDR3 is TGTGCCAGCAGCTTAGGTACCGGAACGGAATCCTACGAGCAGTACTTC. V and J are TRBV5-4 and TRBJ2-7; D is unresolved. This CDR3 has 16 amino acids. Trimming removed 2 bases from V and 1 base from J, with 16 bases in between. CDR1 is SGHNT and CDR2 is YYREEE in the germline V gene (reference sequence).

The chain links TRBV7-3 to TRBJ2-2, with 10 bases matching TRBD1. J gave up 4 bases and V 5 bases, and 4 bases lay outside the gene matches. This CDR3 has 15 residues. Germline V lookup: CDR1 SGHTA, CDR2 FQGTGA. Here the CDR3 reads CASSHDRGLTGELFF. The CDR3, as DNA: TGTGCCAGCAGCCATGACAGGGGGCTCACCGGGGAGCTGTTTTTT. Full variable domain (rest looked up from reference TRBV7-3 and TRBJ2-2): GAGVSQTPSNKVTEKGKYVELRCDPISGHTALYWYRQSLGQGPEFLIYFQGTGAADDSGLPNDRFFAVRPEGSVSTLKIQRTERGDSAVYLCASSHDRGLTGELFFGEGSRLTVL.

Worth noting for this clonotype: A much larger clone lies a single base off, so this may be a read error. The V gene is TRBV9, the J gene TRBJ2-2, with D possibly being TRBD1 or TRBD2 (5 bases each). Germline assignment: CDR1 SGDLS and CDR2 YYNGEE. CDR3 length: 14 residues. This CDR3 reads CASSSQTVTGEPFF. The CDR3 DNA is TGTGCCAGCAGCTCACAGACAGTAACCGGGGAGCCGTTTTTT. The variable domain in full, with the rest retrieved from reference TRBV9 and TRBJ2-2, is DSGVTQTPKHLITATGQRVTLRCSPRSGDLSVYWYQQSLDQGLQFLIQYYNGEERAKGNILERFSAQQFPDLHSELNLSSLELGDSALYFCASSSQTVTGEPFFGEGSRLTVL.